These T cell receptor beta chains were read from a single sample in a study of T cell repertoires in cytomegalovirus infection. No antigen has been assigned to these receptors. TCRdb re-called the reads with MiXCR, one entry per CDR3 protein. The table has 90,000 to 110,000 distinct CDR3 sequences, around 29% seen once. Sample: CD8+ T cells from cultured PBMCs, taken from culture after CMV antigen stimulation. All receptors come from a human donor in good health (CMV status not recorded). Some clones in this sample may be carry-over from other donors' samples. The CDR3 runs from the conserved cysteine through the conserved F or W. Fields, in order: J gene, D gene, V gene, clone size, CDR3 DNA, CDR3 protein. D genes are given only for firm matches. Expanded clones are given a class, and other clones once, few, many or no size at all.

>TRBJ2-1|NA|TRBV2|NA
TGTGCCAGCAGTCCTTCGGATGAGCAGTTCTTC
CASSPSDEQFF
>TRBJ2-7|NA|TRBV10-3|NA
TGTGCCATCAGTGAGCTACAGGGAAACTCCTACGAGCAGTACTTC
CAISELQGNSYEQYF
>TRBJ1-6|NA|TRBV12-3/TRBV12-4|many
TGTGCCAGTAAAGCAAGGGGGGGATCCTATAATTCACCCCTCCACTTT
CASKARGGSYNSPLHF
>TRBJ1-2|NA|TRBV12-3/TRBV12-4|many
TGTGCCAGCAGTTTAGGGCGGATCTATGGCTACACCTTC
CASSLGRIYGYTF
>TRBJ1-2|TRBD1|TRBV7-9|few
TGTGCCAGCAGCTTCGACAGGGTTGATGGCTACACCTTC
CASSFDRVDGYTF
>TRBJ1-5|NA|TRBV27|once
TGTGCCAGCAGTGCCCGACAGGCGGGGAATCAGCCCCAGCATTTT
CASSARQAGNQPQHF
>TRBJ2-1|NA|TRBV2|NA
TGTGCCAGCAGTGTAGGGGGGCAGGGCAATGAGCAGTTCTTC
CASSVGGQGNEQFF
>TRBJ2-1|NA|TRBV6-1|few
TGTGCCAGCAGTGATACTATACCGGGCCCCGGTCCGAGACTAGGGCTCAATGAGCAGTTCTTC
CASSDTIPGPGPRLGLNEQFF
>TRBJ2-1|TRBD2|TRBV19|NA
TGTGCCAGTAGACCCTGGAGCGGGGATTACAATGAGCAGTTCTTC
CASRPWSGDYNEQFF
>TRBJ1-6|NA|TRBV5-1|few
TGCGCCAGCAGCTTGGCCGGCCCGGATGGTTCACCCCTCCACTTT
CASSLAGPDGSPLHF
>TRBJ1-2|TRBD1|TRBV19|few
TGTGCCAGTAGTATAGACGCACAGGGGGCATCTGGCTACACCTTC
CASSIDAQGASGYTF
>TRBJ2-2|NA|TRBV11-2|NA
TGTGCCAGCAGCTTTATGCAGGGACCTCGGGGCGGGGAGCTGTTTTTT
CASSFMQGPRGGELFF
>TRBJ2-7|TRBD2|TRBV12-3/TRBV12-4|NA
TGTGCCAGCAGCTGGGGGGGGGGGGAGAGCGAGCAGTACTTC
CASSWGGGESEQYF
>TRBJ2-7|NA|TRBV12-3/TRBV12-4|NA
TGTGCCAGCAGTTTAGGTAATCGCGAGCAGTACTTC
CASSLGNREQYF
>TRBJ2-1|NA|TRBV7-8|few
TGTGCCAGCAACTCCGGGGATGAGCAGTTCTTC
CASNSGDEQFF
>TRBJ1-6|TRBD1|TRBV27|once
TGTGCCAGCAGTGCCCGGGACAGAAGTATTTCACCCCTCCACTTT
CASSARDRSISPLHF
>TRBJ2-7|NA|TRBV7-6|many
TGTGCCATTTCCCTGGGCCCAGACCGCTCCTACGAGCAGTACTTC
CAISLGPDRSYEQYF
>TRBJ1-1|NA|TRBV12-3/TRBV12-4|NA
TGTGCCAGCAGCACCGGGCCCAGAAGTTACACTGAAGCTTTCTTT
CASSTGPRSYTEAFF
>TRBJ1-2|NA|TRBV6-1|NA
TGTGCCAGCAGTGAAGTAGTGGGGGTCTATGGCTACACCTTC
CASSEVVGVYGYTF
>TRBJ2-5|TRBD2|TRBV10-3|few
TGTGCCACCTCAGTTATTCTAAGCGGGGGTCCCCAAGAGACCCAGTACTTC
CATSVILSGGPQETQYF
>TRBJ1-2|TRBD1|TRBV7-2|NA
TGTGCCAGCACCGGGACAGACTATGGCTACACCTTC
CASTGTDYGYTF
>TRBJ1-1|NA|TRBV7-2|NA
TGTGCCAGCAGCTGGGGGGGGGGATCGGTTACTGAAGCTTTCTTT
CASSWGGGSVTEAFF
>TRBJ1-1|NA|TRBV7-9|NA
TGTGCCAGCAGCTCCCAGATCAGCGTGAACACTGAAGCTTTCTTT
CASSSQISVNTEAFF
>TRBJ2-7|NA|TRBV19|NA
TGTGCCAGTAGTATAGTCTCAGGCTCCTACGAGCAGTACTTC
CASSIVSGSYEQYF
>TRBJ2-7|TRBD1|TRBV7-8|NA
TGTGCCAGCAGCCTCGGGACAGTCGCTTACGAGCAGAACTTC
CASSLGTVAYEQNF
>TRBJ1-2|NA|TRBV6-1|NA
TGTGCCAGCACCGCCGAGGACAGCGGCGCGTTGGCGGGCTACACCTTC
CASTAEDSGALAGYTF
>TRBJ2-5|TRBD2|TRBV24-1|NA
TGTGCCACCAGTGACCCGAGAGCCGGCGGGGGGGAGGAGACCCAGTACTTC
CATSDPRAGGGEETQYF
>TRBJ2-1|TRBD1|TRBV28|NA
TGTGCCAGCAGTGAAGGGGACAGCTCCTACAATGAGCAGTTCTTC
CASSEGDSSYNEQFF
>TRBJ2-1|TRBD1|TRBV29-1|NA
TGCAGCGTTGGCGTCGGACAGGGAAACAATGAGCAGTTCTTC
CSVGVGQGNNEQFF
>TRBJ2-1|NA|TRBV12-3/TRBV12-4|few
TGTGCCAGCAGTCTCGGGACACCCAATGAGCAGTTCTTC
CASSLGTPNEQFF
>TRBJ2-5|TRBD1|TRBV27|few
TGTGCCAGCAGCACGGGACAGGGGCCGGCGAGGACCCAGTACTTC
CASSTGQGPARTQYF
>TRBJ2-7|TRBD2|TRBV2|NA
TGTGCCAGCAGTGACACTAGCGCCTACTACGAGCAGTACTTC
CASSDTSAYYEQYF